The clone carrying this T cell receptor (beta chain) was seen only a few times. Since a much larger clone is just one base distant, this may be a read error. TCRdb independently ran MiXCR on the 5' RACE reads; one entry per CDR3 protein. The sample lists about 360,000 distinct CDR3 sequences, 13% to 15% occurring once. This sample is drawn from a study of T-cell memory formation after mild COVID-19. This CDR3 is 12 amino acids long. The V end was cut by 2 bases, the J end by 3 bases, with 1 base between. The germline V gene has CDR1 LGHDT and CDR2 YNNKEL (reference sequence). The genes are TRBV3-1 and TRBJ2-2; D is uncertain. The sample consisted of PBMCs or a T cell subset sorted from them (not recorded which). This receptor was identified in a man between 18 and 29 years old who had mild COVID-19 (a few samples of this study predate the infection). Cell type and time point are not known. The CDR3 coding sequence is TGTGCCAGCAGCCAATACACCGGGGAGCTGTTTTTT. Translation gives CASSQYTGELFF. The variable domain in full, with the rest retrieved from reference TRBV3-1 and TRBJ2-2, is DTAVSQTPKYLVTQMGNDKSIKCEQNLGHDTMYWYKQDSKKFLKIMFSYNNKELIINETVPNRFSPKSPDKAHLNLHINSLELGDSAVYFCASSQYTGELFFGEGSRLTVL.